Below, 12 T cell receptor beta chains from the same sample are listed, as sequenced in a study of blood T cell repertoires in COVID-19. Method: immunoSEQ multiplex PCR; TCRdb's copy keeps in-frame clones and lacks some. Of around 250,000 clones in the sample, about 89% were seen once. The material sequenced was PBMCs or T cells enriched from blood (not recorded which). Receptor source: a human donor in a cohort exposed to, infected with or recovered from COVID-19 (not recorded which). The donor label of this sample is uncertain.

CDR3 sequence: CASSEGAGVATDTQYF. CDR3 coding DNA: TGTGCCAGCAGTGAAGGGGCGGGGGTCGCCACAGATACGCAGTATTTT. The rearrangement links TRBV2 to TRBJ2-3; TRBD2 aligns across 7 bases. Looked up from germline, CDR1 is SNHLY and CDR2 is FYNNEI. V lost 1 base and J lost 2; bases outside the gene matches: 6. The CDR3 has 16 residues.

The rearrangement uses TRBV7-9 and TRBJ1-3; D possibly corresponds to TRBD1 (6 bases). The CDR3 length is 19 residues. Germline loops: CDR1 SEHNR, CDR2 FQNEAQ (reference sequence). The V end was cut by 8 bases, the J end by 0 bases, with 26 bases between. The CDR3 loop reads CASFLKQGPSFSSGNTIYF. DNA for the CDR3: TGTGCCAGCTTCCTGAAACAGGGTCCGTCTTTCAGCTCTGGAAACACCATATATTTT.

The chain links TRBV12-3 or TRBV12-4 to TRBJ1-6; D not certain. The CDR3 consists of 12 residues. Trimming took 7 bases from V and 8 from J, leaving 9 bases between them. The CDR3 coding sequence is TGTGCCAGCACCTACGGGGATTCACCCCTCCACTTT. Encoded protein: CASTYGDSPLHF.

This clone showed up just once. This rearrangement joins TRBV4-3 to TRBJ1-4, with D unresolved. This CDR3 comprises 13 residues. Trimming shortened V by 1 base and J by 8 bases, and 8 bases separated the two germline ends. CDR1 and CDR2 (germline): LGHNA, YSLEER. The CDR3 bases are TGCGCCAGCAGCCAAGGAGGTCGGGAAAAACTGTTTTTT. Translated, it gives CASSQGGREKLFF.

The sample holds a few counts of this clone. The CDR3 spells CASSLSRTGPYGYTF. The CDR3 DNA reads as TGTGCCAGCAGCTTATCTAGGACAGGACCTTATGGCTACACCTTC. The chain combines TRBV7-2 with TRBJ1-2; 7 bases match TRBD1. The V segment lost 2 bases and the J segment 5 bases; nucleotides outside the gene matches: 8. Germline V gene sequence: CDR1 SGHTA, CDR2 FQGNSA. The CDR3 extends over 15 amino acids.

This rearrangement joins TRBV7-2 to TRBJ2-7; D is unclear. The CDR3 has 13 amino acids. V lost 3 bases, J lost 0 bases, and 6 bases lay in between. From germline, CDR1 is SGHTA and CDR2 FQGNSA. The CDR3, as DNA: TGTGCCAGCAGCTTTTTTATCTCCTACGAGCAGTACTTC. Translating gives CASSFFISYEQYF.

The J gene is TRBJ1-2, the V gene TRBV20-1; 7 bases agree with TRBD1. The CDR3 spans 9 residues. Germline assignment: CDR1 DFQATT and CDR2 SNEGSKA (reference sequence). J was trimmed by 13 bases and V by 6 bases; bases with no gene match: 5. Written as DNA, the CDR3 is TGCAGTGCCTCGTACAGGGGCACCTTC. This sequence encodes CSASYRGTF.

This clone was counted once. This chain connects TRBV7-2 to TRBJ2-7; D unclear. The CDR3 runs 15 residues. Trimming pared 1 base from V and 3 bases from J, leaving 13 bases between. Per germline, CDR1 SGHTA and CDR2 FQGNSA. CDR3 protein: CASSLGSRKNYEQYF. DNA of the CDR3: TGTGCCAGCAGCTTAGGGTCCAGGAAAAACTACGAGCAGTACTTC.

This clone was seen only once. The chain combines TRBV6-1 with TRBJ1-2; D is perhaps TRBD1 (5 bases). CDR1 MNHNS and CDR2 SASEGT come from the germline V gene. Deletions cut 2 bases from V and 1 base from J, with 11 bases between. The CDR3 runs to 15 residues. CDR3 coding DNA: TGTGCCAGCAGTGAAACACCGGGGGGTAACTATGGCTACACCTTC. It translates to CASSETPGGNYGYTF.

CDR3 bases: TGCAGCGTTGAAGAGCTACAGGGGGGGGTTGAAAAACTGTTTTTT. Encoded protein: CSVEELQGGVEKLFF. The J gene is TRBJ1-4, the V gene TRBV29-1; 8 nucleotides agree with TRBD1. Looked up from germline, CDR1 is SQVTM and CDR2 is ANQGSEA. The CDR3 totals 15 residues. J lost 7 bases, V lost 0 bases, and 7 bases had no gene match.

As regards this clone: Additional DNA sequences in this sample encode the identical CDR3. V is TRBV10-3 and J is TRBJ1-2, with 7 bases identical to TRBD1. There are 14 residues in the CDR3. The ends lost 0 bases at V and 2 bases at J; junction bases unmatched: 0. Looked up from germline, CDR1 is ENHRY and CDR2 is SYGVKD. The CDR3: CAISESTGNYGYTF. The DNA of the CDR3 is TGTGCCATCAGTGAGTCGACAGGGAACTATGGCTACACCTTC.

V and J are TRBV9 and TRBJ2-1; 10 bases match TRBD1. CDR1 and CDR2 (germline): SGDLS, YYNGEE. CDR3 length equals 16 residues. V lost 0 bases to trimming and J lost 5 bases; unmatched junction nucleotides: 5. CDR3 DNA sequence: TGTGCCAGCAGCGTAGGTGGGACAGGGGTTAACAATGAGCAGTTCTTC. Its translation is CASSVGGTGVNNEQFF.